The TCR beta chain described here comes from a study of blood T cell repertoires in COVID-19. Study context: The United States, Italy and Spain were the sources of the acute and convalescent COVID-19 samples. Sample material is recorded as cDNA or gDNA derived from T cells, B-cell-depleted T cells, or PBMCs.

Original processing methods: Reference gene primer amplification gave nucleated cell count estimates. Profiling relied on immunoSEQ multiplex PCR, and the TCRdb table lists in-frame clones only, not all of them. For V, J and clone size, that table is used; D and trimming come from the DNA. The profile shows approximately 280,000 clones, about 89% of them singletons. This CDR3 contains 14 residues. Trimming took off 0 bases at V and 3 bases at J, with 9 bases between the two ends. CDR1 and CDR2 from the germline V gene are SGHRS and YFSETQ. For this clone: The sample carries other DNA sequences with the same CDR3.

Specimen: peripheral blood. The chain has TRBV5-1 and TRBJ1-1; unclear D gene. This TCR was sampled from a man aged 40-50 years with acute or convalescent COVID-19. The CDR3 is CASSLGGSDTEAFF. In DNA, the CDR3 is TGCGCCAGCAGCTTGGGTGGTAGCGACACTGAAGCTTTCTTT.